Below, 13 T cell receptor beta chains from the same sample are listed, as sequenced in a study of vaccination and CD4 T cells after COVID-19 (dated by TCRdb to 2021 to 2024). The intended sense of this specimen's treatment or condition label: approximately 11-day PBMC culture with coronavirus spike peptide pools or control peptides (ViraFEST assay). The library was made by PCR. Instrument used: Illumina iSeq 100. DNA from cultured CD4+ T cells was subjected to TCR sequencing with the Oncomine TCR Beta short-read assay at the Johns Hopkins FTIC core. TCRdb applied fastp at Q25 and MiXCR to the public reads, then kept only in-frame beta chains. Rows are combined by CDR3 protein, so each entry shows the most common genes and DNA. This sample is represented by around 26,000 distinct CDR3 sequences; 64% of them were singletons. In total, the top ten clones hold approximately 5.4% of the sample. Their antigens remain unidentified.

What was sequenced was CD4+ T cells from blood, cultured in vitro. These receptors were obtained from a human donor who had recovered from COVID-19.

The chain couples TRBV28 to TRBJ2-5; TRBD1 is a possible D gene (5 bases). V was clipped by 6 bases and J by 5 bases, with 16 bases between them. This CDR3 contains 14 residues. Per the germline V gene, CDR1 is MDHEN and CDR2 is SYDVKM. The CDR3 DNA reads as TGTGCCAGCAGAACATCTAGGGGTGTCGAGACCCAGTACTTC. It encodes CASRTSRGVETQYF.

This clonotype was picked up one time. This chain links TRBV20-1 with TRBJ1-5, with D maybe TRBD1 (6 bases). Trimming stripped 0 bases from V and 9 bases from J, with 18 bases between. Germline assignment: CDR1 DFQATT and CDR2 SNEGSKA (reference sequence). This CDR3 is 15 amino acids long. This chain's CDR3 is CSARDFVNTGRPQHF. CDR3 bases: TGCAGTGCTAGAGATTTCGTGAACACAGGGAGGCCCCAGCATTTT.

The chain combines TRBV19 with TRBJ2-5; D tentatively reads TRBD1 or TRBD2 (5 bases each). Germline CDR1 LNHDA, CDR2 SQIVND (reference sequence). CDR3 size: 15 residues. V lost 10 bases and J lost 5, with 23 bases in between. CDR3 region: CATGTGSRGRETQYF. Here the CDR3 DNA reads TGTGCCACCGGGACGGGGAGCCGGGGTAGGGAGACCCAGTACTTC.

The chain links TRBV9 to TRBJ2-5, with 13 bases lining up with TRBD2. This CDR3 comprises 21 residues. The V and J ends lost 0 bases and 7 bases, in that order; junction bases with no gene match: 21. From germline, CDR1 is SGDLS and CDR2 YYNGEE. The CDR3: CASSVAAGLAGVPGYSGTQYF. For the CDR3, the DNA is TGTGCCAGCAGCGTAGCTGCAGGACTAGCGGGAGTTCCGGGGTATTCTGGGACCCAGTACTTC.

This clonotype was detected a few times. The rearrangement joins TRBV20-1 to TRBJ2-7; D not resolved. CDR1 is DFQATT and CDR2 is SNEGSKA in the germline V gene (reference sequence). V shed 3 bases and J shed 3 bases, with 18 bases lying between them. CDR3 length equals 15 residues. The CDR3 DNA follows: TGCAGTGCTAGCGTGGTGGCGGTCGAGTACTACGAGCAGTACTTC. It yields the protein CSASVVAVEYYEQYF.

The chain employs TRBV7-2 and TRBJ2-5; 12 positions agree with TRBD1. This CDR3 has 16 amino acids. The V gene's germline CDR1 is SGHTA and CDR2 FQGNSA. After removal of 1 base from V and 6 bases from J, the junction contained 6 bases not matched to a gene. CDR3 DNA: TGTGCCAGCAGCTTAGTGGGGACAGGGGGCAAACAGACCCAGTACTTC. Translation gives CASSLVGTGGKQTQYF.

The genes are TRBV15 and TRBJ1-5, with a weak D call TRBD1 (6 bases). Germline CDR1 is LNHNV and CDR2 is YYDKDF (reference sequence). CDR3 size: 16 residues. Trimming removed 6 bases at V and 4 bases at J, with 19 bases between. The CDR3 DNA reads TGTGCCACCAGAGCTGGTGGCAGGGGATCGAATCAGCCCCAGCATTTT. It translates to CATRAGGRGSNQPQHF.

This clonotype turned up a few times. The rearrangement uses TRBV20-1 and TRBJ2-2; D is undetermined. Germline V gene data show CDR1 as DFQATT and CDR2 as SNEGSKA (reference sequence). The germline V and J ends were trimmed by 1 base and 2 bases, with 11 bases remaining between them. The CDR3 runs to 15 residues. CDR3 nucleotide sequence: TGCAGTGCTAGAGTACCAAGAGGAAACACCGGGGAGCTGTTTTTT. Encoded protein: CSARVPRGNTGELFF.

The chain has TRBV6-1 and TRBJ1-2, with a tentative D call TRBD1 (6 bases). Per the germline V gene, CDR1 is MNHNS and CDR2 is SASEGT. The CDR3 covers 14 residues. Trimming took 7 bases from V and 3 from J, leaving 15 bases between them. Here the CDR3 reads CASKPVGGHYGYTF. DNA of the CDR3: TGTGCCAGCAAACCCGTCGGGGGCCACTATGGCTACACCTTC.

This chain links TRBV5-6 with TRBJ2-7, with TRBD1 matching 9 bases. V was clipped by 4 bases and J by 3 bases; unmatched bases: 5. CDR1 SGHDT and CDR2 YYEEEE come from the germline V gene. CDR3 length: 14 residues. The CDR3 region has the DNA TGTGCCAGCAGCCCGGGGACAGGGCACTACGAGCAGTACTTC. Amino acid sequence: CASSPGTGHYEQYF.

This clonotype has just a few counts. The chain is built from TRBV20-1 and TRBJ2-1; 9 positions agree with TRBD2. Per the germline V gene, CDR1 is DFQATT and CDR2 is SNEGSKA (reference sequence). V shed 7 bases and J 7 bases; nucleotides not matched to a gene: 8. The CDR3 consists of 13 residues. This CDR3 is CSGVAGVLNEQFF. CDR3 bases: TGCAGTGGGGTAGCGGGAGTACTTAATGAGCAGTTCTTC.

The chain employs TRBV7-8 and TRBJ2-2; D uncertain. Deletions cut 5 bases from V and 1 base from J, with 14 bases between. The CDR3 covers 16 residues. Looked up from germline, CDR1 is SGHVS and CDR2 is FQNEAQ. The CDR3: CASSQKRLKNTGELFF. In DNA, the CDR3 is TGTGCCAGCAGCCAGAAACGGCTGAAGAACACCGGGGAGCTGTTTTTT.

The J gene is TRBJ1-2, the V gene TRBV6-2 or TRBV6-3; tentative D call: TRBD1 (5 bases). From germline, CDR1 is MNHEY and CDR2 SVGEGT. V lost 2 bases and J 0 bases, leaving 19 bases between the germline ends. The CDR3 spans 18 residues. As DNA, the CDR3 is TGTGCCAGCAGTTACCCCGACAGCCTTGGGCGACCTAACTATGGCTACACCTTC. This gives the protein CASSYPDSLGRPNYGYTF.